This TCR beta chain derives from a study of human T cells and chemical hapten exposure. Regarding the study as a whole: DPC sensitization produced no change in TCRs with frequency above 1 in 1000.

Per germline, CDR1 SGHNT and CDR2 YYREEE (reference sequence). The ends lost 4 bases at V and 4 bases at J; junction bases unmatched: 11. The CDR3 covers 18 residues. The treatment is: therapeutic diphenylcyclopropenone sensitization with weekly scalp DPC. Individual cDNA molecules each carried unique molecular identifiers attached by the library. TCRdb ran MiXCR on the reads and lists one entry per CDR3 protein. The sample lists 2,000 to 3,000 distinct CDR3 sequences, 40% to 55% seen once, with 10% to 11% in the top ten. As regards this clonotype: Its target is not known.

Here the sequenced sample was whole blood, taken before DPC sensitization or 2, 6, or about 24 weeks after (not recorded which). The receptor was derived from an adult with alopecia areata. Some clones in this sample may be carry-over from other donors' samples. This table probably holds off-target reads from a library built for another chain. The chain has TRBV5-4 and TRBJ2-2; 12 bases align to TRBD2. The CDR3: CASSGTSGQSVGTGELFF. The CDR3 DNA reads as TGTGCCAGCAGCGGGACTAGCGGGCAGAGCGTAGGCACCGGGGAGCTGTTTTTT.